This passage covers 31 T cell receptor beta chains from one sample sequenced in a study of blood T cell repertoires in COVID-19. This table comes from immunoSEQ multiplex PCR, and its TCRdb copy is limited to in-frame clones, with some not included. The profile shows around 300,000 clones, about 90% of them singletons. Sequencing was carried out using PBMCs or T cells enriched from blood (not recorded which). The source is a woman between 25 and 40 years old who had recovered from COVID-19.

The chain combines TRBV12-3 or TRBV12-4 with TRBJ1-2, with TRBD1 identical over 7 bases. This CDR3 is built from 13 residues. J lost 4 bases, V lost 8 bases, and 7 bases had no gene match. The chain's CDR3 is CASGRDSLYGYTF. The DNA of the CDR3 is TGTGCCAGCGGAAGGGACAGCCTCTATGGCTACACCTTC.

V is TRBV5-6 and J is TRBJ1-2, with 7 bases fitting TRBD1. V shed 4 bases and J 8 bases; nucleotides not matched to a gene: 11. CDR3 length: 14 amino acids. Germline loops: CDR1 SGHDT, CDR2 YYEEEE. CDR3 loop: CASSAGTDLYGYTF. The CDR3 DNA reads TGTGCCAGCAGCGCCGGGACAGATCTTTACGGCTACACCTTC.

The genes are TRBV6-5 and TRBJ2-2, with TRBD2 identical over 10 bases. The germline V gene has CDR1 MNHEY and CDR2 SVGAGI. This CDR3 contains 13 residues. V was clipped by 10 bases and J by 6 bases; unmatched bases: 5. The CDR3 reads CATQAGGAGELFF. Written as DNA, the CDR3 is TGTGCCACCCAAGCGGGAGGGGCCGGGGAGCTGTTTTTT.

J is TRBJ2-5 and V is TRBV18, with D maybe TRBD1 (5 bases). Germline V gives CDR1 KGHSH, CDR2 LQKENI. CDR3 length: 15 amino acids. V was cut by 0 bases and J by 4 bases, with 12 bases left in between. CDR3 bases: TGTGCCAGCTCACCACCGAGCGTTAGGGGAGAGACCCAGTACTTC. Translated, it gives CASSPPSVRGETQYF.

This chain connects TRBV20-1 to TRBJ1-5, with D uncertain. Trimming shortened V by 3 bases and J by 5 bases, and 8 bases separated the two germline ends. The V gene's germline CDR1 is DFQATT and CDR2 SNEGSKA (reference sequence). There are 12 residues in the CDR3. CDR3 amino acids: CSASTPDQPQHF. The DNA for the CDR3 is TGCAGTGCTAGTACCCCAGATCAGCCCCAGCATTTT.

The chain links TRBV27 to TRBJ1-1; the D is unclear. The CDR3 contains 13 residues. Germline V CDR1 and CDR2: MNHEY, SMNVEV (reference sequence). The V end lost 3 bases, the J end lost 10 bases, and 15 bases lay between the germline ends. In DNA form, the CDR3 reads TGTGCCAGCAGTTTGACCCTATTGCAGGTAGCTTTCTTT. Protein: CASSLTLLQVAFF.

The chain recombines TRBV4-1 with TRBJ1-1; TRBD1 aligns across 7 bases. The germline CDR1 and CDR2 sequences are MGHRA and YSYEKL. J lost 8 bases, V lost 4 bases, and 16 bases had no gene match. CDR3 length: 16 amino acids. The CDR3 DNA reads TGCGCCAGCAGCCGAGACGGGACAGCCGAACTTAGGGAAGCTTTCTTT. Its protein is CASSRDGTAELREAFF.

This clone was observed a handful of times. The V call is TRBV11-3, the J call TRBJ2-2, with 13 bases matching TRBD2. V dropped 5 bases and J dropped 4; count of bases not matched to a gene: 7. The CDR3 runs 17 residues. CDR1 and CDR2 (germline): SGHNT, YENEEA. CDR3 region: CASSKAGTSGITGELFF. Here the CDR3 DNA reads TGTGCCAGCAGCAAAGCCGGGACTAGCGGGATCACCGGGGAGCTGTTTTTT.

This sequence joins TRBV10-3 and TRBJ2-2, with TRBD2 matching 9 bases. Germline trimming cut 11 bases from V and 2 bases from J; bases unmatched to any gene: 9. The CDR3 runs 15 residues. The germline gives CDR1 ENHRY, CDR2 SYGVKD. This CDR3 reads CALRRGGRNTGELFF. In nucleotides, the CDR3 is TGTGCCCTACGGCGGGGGGGGCGAAACACCGGGGAGCTGTTTTTT.

V gene TRBV27 combines with J gene TRBJ1-6, with unresolved D. V dropped 7 bases and J dropped 7 bases, with 14 bases sitting between them. Germline assignment: CDR1 MNHEY and CDR2 SMNVEV (reference sequence). The CDR3 is made up of 14 amino acids. The CDR3 sequence is CASTPAGGNSPLHF. CDR3 nucleotide sequence: TGTGCCAGCACCCCGGCGGGAGGGAATTCACCCCTCCACTTT.

The sample holds one count of this clone. This rearrangement joins TRBV6-2 or TRBV6-3 to TRBJ2-7, with 9 nucleotides matching TRBD1. CDR1 and CDR2 (germline): MNHEY, SVGEGT. This CDR3 comprises 20 residues. V was pared by 2 bases and J by 6 bases, with 23 bases of the junction left unmatched. The CDR3 DNA sequence: TGTGCCAGCAGTTACAGGCCGACAGGGGGACCACGGAGATCCGGGCTCGAGCAGTACTTC. This sequence encodes CASSYRPTGGPRRSGLEQYF.

The rearrangement joins TRBV19 to TRBJ2-1, with 10 bases fitting TRBD2. V gave up 9 bases and J gave up 9 bases; unmatched junction bases: 8. CDR1 is LNHDA, CDR2 SQIVND, per germline (reference sequence). The length of the CDR3 is 13 residues. The CDR3 here is CASGLAALGEQFF. The CDR3 bases are TGTGCCAGCGGACTAGCGGCTTTGGGTGAGCAGTTCTTC.

Points on this clone: Germline is not matched at one junction end, which may reflect a read error. In nucleotides, the CDR3 is TGTGCCAGCATGGCTCTTTCCGGCCACCCTAGCAATCAGCTCCAGCATTTT. Protein product: CASMALSGHPSNQLQHF. The chain couples TRBV28 to TRBJ1-5; D gene ambiguous. The CDR3 runs to 17 residues. Germline V gene data show CDR1 as MDHEN and CDR2 as SYDVKM.

The chain is built from TRBV28 and TRBJ2-3; possible D gene TRBD2, 6 bases. V was trimmed by 3 bases and J by 0 bases, leaving 13 bases between them. The CDR3 runs 16 residues. Germline V lookup: CDR1 MDHEN, CDR2 SYDVKM. As DNA, the CDR3 is TGTGCCAGCAGTTTTTGGGTAGCGGCTAGCACAGATACGCAGTATTTT. It is translated as CASSFWVAASTDTQYF. The whole variable domain, remainder taken from reference TRBV28 and TRBJ2-3, is DVKVTQSSRYLVKRTGEKVFLECVQDMDHENMFWYRQDPGLGLRLIYFSYDVKMKEKGDIPEGYSVSREKKERFSLILESASTNQTSMYLCASSFWVAASTDTQYFGPGTRLTVL.

The chain recombines TRBV9 with TRBJ2-1; the D gene is possibly TRBD1 (6 bases). CDR1 is SGDLS and CDR2 is YYNGEE in the germline V gene. This CDR3 is built from 13 residues. Trimming removed 3 bases from V and 9 bases from J, with 13 bases in between. The CDR3 protein is CASSAHRDGEQFF. CDR3 nucleotides: TGTGCCAGCAGCGCACACAGGGATGGTGAGCAGTTCTTC.

The chain couples TRBV7-9 to TRBJ1-5; TRBD1 agrees at 7 bases. With V trimmed by 5 bases and J by 5 bases, 6 bases remained unmatched. Looked up from germline, CDR1 is SEHNR and CDR2 is FQNEAQ (reference sequence). CDR3 length: 14 residues. The CDR3 nucleotides read TGTGCCAGCAGCCAAGGGGGCCTAGATCAGCCCCAGCATTTT. It translates to CASSQGGLDQPQHF. The full variable domain, completed using reference TRBV7-9 and TRBJ1-5, is DTGVSQNPRHKITKRGQNVTFRCDPISEHNRLYWYRQTLGQGPEFLTYFQNEAQLEKSRLLSDRFSAERPKGSFSTLEIQRTEQGDSAMYLCASSQGGLDQPQHFGDGTRLSIL.

The CDR3 DNA reads as TGTGCCAGCAGTTGGGCGTCCTCGAACACCGGGGAGCTGTTTTTT. Translating it yields CASSWASSNTGELFF. The chain joins TRBV6-5 to TRBJ2-2; no clear D gene. The CDR3 length is 15 residues. CDR1 is MNHEY, CDR2 SVGAGI, per germline. V lost 4 bases and J lost 0, with 9 bases in between.

This clone was seen once. The chain links TRBV5-5 to TRBJ1-4; 7 positions agree with TRBD1. Germline trimming cut 3 bases from V and 4 bases from J; bases unmatched to any gene: 3. This CDR3 region has 14 residues. CDR1 is SGHKS, CDR2 YYEKEE, per germline (reference sequence). The DNA for the CDR3 is TGTGCCAGCAGCTCCGGGACAGATAATGAAAAACTGTTTTTT. As protein: CASSSGTDNEKLFF.

This chain connects TRBV11-2 to TRBJ2-7; D possibly corresponds to TRBD1 (6 bases). Germline lookup yields CDR1 SGHAT and CDR2 FQNNGV. V was cut by 5 bases and J by 3 bases, with 14 bases left in between. The CDR3 runs to 14 residues. The CDR3 region has the DNA TGTGCCAGCAGCCAAGGGGACATTTACTACGAGCAGTACTTC. Translating it yields CASSQGDIYYEQYF.

V gene TRBV12-3 or TRBV12-4 combines with J gene TRBJ1-2; tentative D call: TRBD1 (6 bases). CDR3 length: 12 amino acids. V lost 6 bases, J lost 3 bases, and 8 bases lay in between. CDR3 residues: CASSYRDYGYTF. Here the CDR3 DNA reads TGTGCCAGCAGCTACAGGGACTATGGCTACACCTTC.

The CDR3 region is CASGIQGEREQFF. The CDR3 nucleotides are TGTGCTAGTGGTATCCAGGGGGAGAGAGAGCAGTTCTTC. V gene TRBV12-5 combines with J gene TRBJ2-1; TRBD1 matches 7 bases. The CDR3 totals 13 residues. The ends lost 5 bases at V and 10 bases at J; junction bases unmatched: 8. CDR1 is LGHNT and CDR2 is FRNRAP in the germline V gene. The full variable domain, completed using reference TRBV12-5 and TRBJ2-1, is DARVTQTPRHKVTEMGQEVTMRCQPILGHNTVFWYRQTMMQGLELLAYFRNRAPLDDSGMPKDRFSAEMPDATLATLKIQPSEPRDSAVYFCASGIQGEREQFFGPGTRLTVL.

V and J are TRBV3-1 (or the pseudogene TRBV3-2) and TRBJ2-7; D is uncertain. The V end was cut by 4 bases, the J end by 3 bases, with 10 bases between. This CDR3 spans 13 amino acids. Germline CDR1 is LGHDT and CDR2 is YNNKEL (reference sequence). The DNA for the CDR3 is TGTGCCAGCAGCCCCCGAGTGTTCTACGAGCAGTACTTC. Translated, it gives CASSPRVFYEQYF.

V is TRBV11-3 and J is TRBJ1-1; no reliable D call. The CDR3 length is 13 residues. V lost 2 bases and J lost 8, with 12 bases in between. The V gene's germline CDR1 is SGHNT and CDR2 YENEEA. CDR3 DNA: TGTGCCAGCAGCTTAACCGGGAGGCACGAAGCTTTCTTT. It is translated as CASSLTGRHEAFF. The full variable domain, rest sourced from reference TRBV11-3 and TRBJ1-1, is EAGVVQSPRYKIIEKKQPVAFWCNPISGHNTLYWYLQNLGQGPELLIRYENEEAVDDSQLPKDRFSAERLKGVDSTLKIQPAELGDSAVYLCASSLTGRHEAFFGQGTRLTVV.

This chain links TRBV25-1 with TRBJ1-3; D is unclear. Trimming took 0 bases from V and 8 from J, leaving 11 bases between them. Germline lookup yields CDR1 MGHDK and CDR2 SYGVNS. CDR3 length equals 14 residues. CDR3 nucleotides: TGTGCCAGCAGTGAATATGAACTTCGGGACACCATATATTTT. This sequence encodes CASSEYELRDTIYF.

The genes are TRBV5-1 and TRBJ2-6; TRBD1 is a possible D gene (5 bases). V was shortened by 0 bases and J by 1 base, with 14 bases between the two germline ends. Germline V gene lookup returns CDR1 SGHRS and CDR2 YFSETQ. The CDR3 runs 18 residues. CDR3 bases: TGCGCCAGCAGCTTGGCTTATCAGGGATGGTCTGGGGCCAACGTCCTGACTTTC. This sequence encodes CASSLAYQGWSGANVLTF.

The chain links TRBV5-1 to TRBJ1-2; 7 bases agree with TRBD1. Germline lookup yields CDR1 SGHRS and CDR2 YFSETQ. This CDR3 is built from 12 residues. The J segment lost 4 bases and the V segment lost 7 bases, leaving 4 bases of the junction unmatched. CDR3: CASQGGAYGYTF. CDR3 DNA: TGCGCCAGCCAGGGGGGTGCCTATGGCTACACCTTC.

As for this clone: The junction does not match germline at one end; this may be a read error. Other DNA sequences within the sample encode an identical CDR3. The CDR3 DNA follows: TGCGCCAGCAGCCACCGGGCAGCGGATCCTTACGAGCAGTACTTC. Translated: CASSHRAADPYEQYF. The V and J genes are TRBV3-1 (or the pseudogene TRBV3-2) and TRBJ2-7; D is possibly TRBD2 (5 bases). There are 15 residues in the CDR3. CDR1 is LGHDT, CDR2 YNNKEL, per germline (reference sequence).

The chain links TRBV9 to TRBJ2-1; TRBD2 aligns across 16 bases. The CDR3 is made up of 16 amino acids. With 7 bases clipped from V and 9 bases from J, the junction kept 10 bases outside the gene matches. In germline, CDR1 is SGDLS, CDR2 YYNGEE. This CDR3 is CASDPHGTSGRGEQFF. CDR3 DNA: TGTGCCAGCGACCCACACGGGACTAGCGGGAGGGGTGAGCAGTTCTTC.

The chain has TRBV10-3 and TRBJ1-2; D is possibly TRBD1 (5 bases). CDR1 and CDR2 from the germline V gene are ENHRY and SYGVKD. Trimming shortened V by 4 bases and J by 7 bases, and 16 bases separated the two germline ends. This CDR3 region has 14 residues. CDR3 nucleotide sequence: TGTGCCATCAGTGTCTCGACCCAGGGCTCTGGCTACACCTTC. Translated, it gives CAISVSTQGSGYTF.

This rearrangement joins TRBV7-3 to TRBJ2-1; 7 bases match TRBD2. The CDR3 has 17 amino acids. Losses at the gene ends were 5 bases for V and 4 bases for J; bases not matched to a gene: 14. The germline V gene has CDR1 SGHTA and CDR2 FQGTGA. The CDR3 DNA is TGTGCCAGCAGCCCAGGGCCTAGCGGTCTCTTTTACAATGAGCAGTTCTTC. Encoded protein: CASSPGPSGLFYNEQFF.

The chain is built from TRBV28 and TRBJ1-1; D is unresolved. V lost 3 bases, J lost 4 bases, and 6 bases lay in between. Germline CDR1 MDHEN, CDR2 SYDVKM. The length of the CDR3 is 12 residues. The CDR3 bases are TGTGCCAGCAGTTTTGAGGGCACTGAAGCTTTCTTT. It translates to CASSFEGTEAFF.